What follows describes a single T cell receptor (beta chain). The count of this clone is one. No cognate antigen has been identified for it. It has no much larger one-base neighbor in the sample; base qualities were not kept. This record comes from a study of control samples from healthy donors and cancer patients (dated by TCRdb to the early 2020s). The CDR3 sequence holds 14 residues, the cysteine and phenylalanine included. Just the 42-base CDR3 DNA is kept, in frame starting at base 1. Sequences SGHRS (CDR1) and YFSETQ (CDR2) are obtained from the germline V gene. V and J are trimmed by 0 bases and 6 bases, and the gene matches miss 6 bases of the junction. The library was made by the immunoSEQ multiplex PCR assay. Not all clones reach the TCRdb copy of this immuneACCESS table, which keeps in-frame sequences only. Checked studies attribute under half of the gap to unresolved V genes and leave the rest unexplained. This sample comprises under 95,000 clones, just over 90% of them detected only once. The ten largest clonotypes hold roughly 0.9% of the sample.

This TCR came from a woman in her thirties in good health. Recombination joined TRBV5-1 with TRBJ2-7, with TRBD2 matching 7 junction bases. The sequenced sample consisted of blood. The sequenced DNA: TGCGCCAGCAGCTTGGTTAGCGGGTTCGGCGAGCAGTACTTC. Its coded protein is CASSLVSGFGEQYF.